Presented here are 24 T cell receptor beta chains from one specimen sequenced in a study of post-analysis software for immune sequencing data. General study findings and limits: A handful of TRBV segments, including TRBV5-6, TRBV5-1 and TRBV20-1, were more frequent in patients than controls.

Which antigens these TCRs recognize remains unknown. The authors incorporated unique molecular identifiers into the TCR beta cDNA libraries. TCRdb used MiXCR to reprocess the PCR reads, holding one entry per CDR3 protein. The table includes roughly 650,000 distinct CDR3 sequences, approximately 59% detected once. What was sequenced was blood. The receptor set was obtained from a girl aged 2 to 9 with multiple sclerosis.

DNA for the CDR3: TGTGCCAGCAGAGACCGCCCCACTCATCCGGGGGCCAAAGAGACCCAGTACTTC. Protein product: CASRDRPTHPGAKETQYF. The J gene is TRBJ2-5, the V gene TRBV6-1; D may correspond to TRBD1 or TRBD2 (6 bases each). Germline CDR1 and CDR2: MNHNS and SASEGT. The CDR3 consists of 18 residues. Trimming took off 6 bases at V and 3 bases at J, with 26 bases between the two ends.

In its sample, this clonotype was seen once. CDR3 nucleotides: TGCAGCGTTGAAGCGCCGGACACTTCGGGCACTGAAGCTTTCTTT. The encoded protein is CSVEAPDTSGTEAFF. This chain connects TRBV29-1 to TRBJ1-1; possible D gene TRBD1, 5 bases. V gave up 1 base and J gave up 4 bases, with 16 bases separating them. Germline loops: CDR1 SQVTM, CDR2 ANQGSEA. The CDR3 is made up of 15 amino acids.

This clonotype was seen a handful of times. The CDR3 DNA is TGCAGTGCTAGTCCTACTAGCGGGAATCCTTACGAGCAGTACTTC. Protein sequence: CSASPTSGNPYEQYF. V gene TRBV20-1 combines with J gene TRBJ2-7; 10 positions agree with TRBD2. Looked up from germline, CDR1 is DFQATT and CDR2 is SNEGSKA (reference sequence). The ends lost 3 bases at V and 4 bases at J; junction bases unmatched: 9. The CDR3 has 15 residues.

This sequence joins TRBV20-1 and TRBJ2-1, with 11 bases lining up with TRBD2. Per the germline V gene, CDR1 is DFQATT and CDR2 is SNEGSKA (reference sequence). Trimming took 3 bases from V and 0 from J; bases not matched to a gene: 4. The CDR3 contains 16 residues. Here the CDR3 reads CSASLAGGRSYNEQFF. In DNA, the CDR3 is TGCAGTGCTAGTCTAGCGGGGGGTCGCTCCTACAATGAGCAGTTCTTC.

This clonotype was detected a few times. The chain employs TRBV5-6 and TRBJ2-1; D not certain. The CDR3 loop spans 15 amino acids. V shed 0 bases and J shed 7 bases, with 14 bases lying between them. CDR1 SGHDT and CDR2 YYEEEE come from the germline V gene. The CDR3 loop reads CASSLAEDGFNEQFF. DNA of the CDR3: TGTGCCAGCAGCTTGGCCGAGGACGGCTTTAATGAGCAGTTCTTC.

The gene calls are TRBV12-3 or TRBV12-4 and TRBJ1-1; D not resolved. Between the trimmed V and J ends, which lost 6 bases and 11 bases, there was a span of 16 bases. This CDR3 is 12 amino acids long. The CDR3 DNA follows: TGTGCCAGCAGCGGCCGTGACCTGGCGGCTTTCTTT. This translates into CASSGRDLAAFF.

The chain is built from TRBV12-3 or TRBV12-4 and TRBJ2-7, with 7 bases identical to TRBD1. The CDR3 contains 15 residues. The V and J ends lost 5 bases and 2 bases, in that order; junction bases with no gene match: 9. The CDR3 spells CASSRPGGYPYEQYF. The CDR3 DNA is TGTGCCAGCAGTCGGCCAGGGGGATACCCCTACGAGCAGTACTTC.

This chain uses TRBV2 with TRBJ2-5; D gene unclear. CDR1 is SNHLY and CDR2 is FYNNEI in the germline V gene. V dropped 9 bases and J dropped 2 bases, with 13 bases sitting between them. The CDR3 spans 13 residues. The CDR3 DNA sequence: TGTGCCAGTGTTGCAGGTCCTCAAGAGACCCAGTACTTC. Translated: CASVAGPQETQYF.

This clonotype occurred a few times. V is TRBV20-1 and J is TRBJ2-1; 8 bases match TRBD1. This CDR3 has 14 amino acids. Germline CDR1 and CDR2: DFQATT and SNEGSKA (reference sequence). V was pared by 6 bases and J by 2 bases, with 6 bases of the junction left unmatched. The CDR3 DNA sequence: TGCAGTGCGCAGACAGGGGTTGCCTACAATGAGCAGTTCTTC. Residues: CSAQTGVAYNEQFF.

V and J are TRBV20-1 and TRBJ2-3; D unclear. The CDR3 sequence is 12 residues long. Deletions cut 0 bases from V and 7 bases from J, with 8 bases between. The germline gives CDR1 DFQATT, CDR2 SNEGSKA (reference sequence). The CDR3 sequence is CSARDRLNTQYF. In DNA form, the CDR3 reads TGCAGTGCTAGAGATCGCCTGAATACGCAGTATTTT.

The J gene is TRBJ2-3, the V gene TRBV7-3; D tentatively fits TRBD1 or TRBD2 (7 bases each). This CDR3 is 16 amino acids long. The V end was cut by 5 bases, the J end by 0 bases, with 15 bases between. Per the germline V gene, CDR1 is SGHTA and CDR2 is FQGTGA. As DNA, the CDR3 is TGTGCCAGCAGCGCGGGGGACAGCTTAAGCACAGATACGCAGTATTTT. This sequence encodes CASSAGDSLSTDTQYF.

This sequence joins TRBV3-1 and TRBJ1-1; D remains unclear. The germline CDR1 and CDR2 sequences are LGHDT and YNNKEL (reference sequence). The V and J ends lost 3 bases and 3 bases respectively, with 2 bases between them. CDR3 length equals 11 residues. CDR3 bases: TGTGCCAGCAGCCACGACACTGAAGCTTTCTTT. Translated, it gives CASSHDTEAFF.

V gene TRBV12-3 or TRBV12-4 combines with J gene TRBJ2-1; 9 nucleotides align to TRBD1. Trimming at V came to 8 bases and at J to 4 bases, leaving 9 bases not matched to a gene. The CDR3 contains 15 residues. The chain's CDR3 is CASLLGDREYNEQFF. The CDR3 DNA reads as TGTGCCAGCCTACTGGGGGACAGGGAGTACAATGAGCAGTTCTTC.

This clonotype was detected a few times. The rearrangement links TRBV19 to TRBJ2-7, with 7 bases aligning to TRBD2. From germline, CDR1 is LNHDA and CDR2 SQIVND (reference sequence). V lost 0 bases and J lost 2; bases outside the gene matches: 4. The CDR3 is made up of 15 amino acids. The DNA for the CDR3 is TGTGCCAGTAGTATAGATCGGGCGGGGGCCTACGAGCAGTACTTC. Translation gives CASSIDRAGAYEQYF.

The gene calls are TRBV27 and TRBJ2-7, with 11 nucleotides matching TRBD2. The CDR3 contains 13 residues. The J segment lost 5 bases and the V segment lost 5 bases, leaving 2 bases of the junction unmatched. Germline-derived CDR1 and CDR2 are MNHEY and SMNVEV (reference sequence). The chain's CDR3 is CASSTSGSHEQYF. DNA of the CDR3: TGTGCCAGCAGTACTAGCGGGAGCCACGAGCAGTACTTC.

J is TRBJ1-1 and V is TRBV27; no clear D. The CDR3 extends over 14 amino acids. Trimming stripped 1 base from V and 4 bases from J, with 10 bases between. Germline CDR1 is MNHEY and CDR2 is SMNVEV (reference sequence). CDR3 coding DNA: TGTGCCAGCAGTTTATTAGGGTACTTCACTGAAGCTTTCTTT. Translation: CASSLLGYFTEAFF.

The chain combines TRBV6-2 or TRBV6-3 with TRBJ2-7, with D possibly matching TRBD2 (6 bases). The CDR3 runs to 15 residues. The V and J ends lost 0 bases and 2 bases respectively, with 11 bases between them. CDR1 is MNHEY, CDR2 SVGEGT, per germline. CDR3 protein: CASSYSGTPPYEQYF. CDR3 DNA: TGTGCCAGCAGTTACTCTGGGACTCCACCCTACGAGCAGTACTTC.

The chain employs TRBV20-1 and TRBJ1-5; TRBD1 aligns across 9 bases. Trimming cost V 0 bases and J 5 bases; bases outside gene matches: 2. Germline V gene sequence: CDR1 DFQATT, CDR2 SNEGSKA (reference sequence). The CDR3 loop spans 14 amino acids. The chain's CDR3 is CSAREDRGDQPQHF. The CDR3 nucleotides read TGCAGTGCTAGAGAGGACAGGGGAGATCAGCCCCAGCATTTT.

The chain recombines TRBV6-6 with TRBJ1-5; a possible D gene is TRBD1 (5 bases). This CDR3 comprises 15 residues. Deletions cut 0 bases from V and 9 bases from J, with 15 bases between. In germline, CDR1 is MNHNY, CDR2 SVGAGI (reference sequence). CDR3 residues: CASSYSGQGPPPQHF. CDR3 coding DNA: TGTGCCAGCAGTTACTCCGGTCAGGGACCACCGCCCCAGCATTTT.

The rearrangement uses TRBV20-1 and TRBJ2-1; a weak D match, TRBD2 (6 bases). The germline CDR1 and CDR2 sequences are DFQATT and SNEGSKA (reference sequence). The CDR3 totals 13 residues. V lost 4 bases and J 7 bases, leaving 14 bases between the germline ends. The CDR3: CSAIIPGGNEQFF. The CDR3 DNA reads as TGCAGTGCTATAATCCCAGGAGGGAATGAGCAGTTCTTC.

In this sample, this clonotype turned up a few times. The DNA for the CDR3 is TGCAGCGTTGCTAGGACAGCGGGTTACGAGCAGTACTTC. It translates to CSVARTAGYEQYF. V gene TRBV29-1 combines with J gene TRBJ2-7; D could derive from TRBD1 or TRBD2 (6 bases each). There are 13 residues in the CDR3. Trimming left V 4 bases short and J 4 bases short, with 14 bases between. Germline-derived CDR1 and CDR2 are SQVTM and ANQGSEA.

A single count supports this clonotype. The chain is built from TRBV5-5 and TRBJ1-5, with a possible D match to TRBD1 (5 bases). The CDR3 totals 14 residues. Trimming removed 0 bases at V and 10 bases at J, with 14 bases between. Germline V gene data show CDR1 as SGHKS and CDR2 as YYEKEE (reference sequence). CDR3 coding DNA: TGTGCCAGCAGCTTGGCTCGGACGAGGGGACCCCAGCATTTT. This gives the protein CASSLARTRGPQHF. The full variable domain, completed using reference TRBV5-5 and TRBJ1-5, is DAGVTQSPTHLIKTRGQQVTLRCSPISGHKSVSWYQQVLGQGPQFIFQYYEKEERGRGNFPDRFSARQFPNYSSELNVNALLLGDSALYLCASSLARTRGPQHFGDGTRLSIL.

This chain links TRBV10-3 with TRBJ2-1; tentative D call: TRBD2 (5 bases). The CDR3 extends over 17 amino acids. Germline V gene data show CDR1 as ENHRY and CDR2 as SYGVKD. Trimming pared 4 bases from V and 5 bases from J, leaving 21 bases between. The CDR3, as DNA: TGTGCCATCAGTGGTCTCCTCAGCGGTATCTTTCACAATGAGCAGTTCTTC. Protein sequence: CAISGLLSGIFHNEQFF.

The chain carries TRBV4-2 and TRBJ2-1; the match to TRBD2 covers 7 bases. This CDR3 is 15 amino acids long. CDR1 and CDR2 (germline): LGHNA, YNFKEQ. The junction had 2 bases not matched to a gene; V was cut back by 0 bases and J by 3 bases. CDR3 DNA sequence: TGTGCCAGCAGCCAAGATCGGGGGGACTACAATGAGCAGTTCTTC. Protein sequence: CASSQDRGDYNEQFF.